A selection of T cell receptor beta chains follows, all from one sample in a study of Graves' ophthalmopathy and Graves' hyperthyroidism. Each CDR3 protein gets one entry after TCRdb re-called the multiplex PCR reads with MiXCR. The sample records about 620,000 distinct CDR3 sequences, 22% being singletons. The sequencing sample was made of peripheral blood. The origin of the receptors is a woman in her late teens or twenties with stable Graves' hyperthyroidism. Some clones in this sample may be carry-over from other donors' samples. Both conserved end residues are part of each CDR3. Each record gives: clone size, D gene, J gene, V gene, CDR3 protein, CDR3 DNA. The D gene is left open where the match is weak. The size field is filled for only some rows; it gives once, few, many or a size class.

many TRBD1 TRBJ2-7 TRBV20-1 CSADPGQGIVEQYF TGCAGTGCCGACCCGGGACAGGGGATCGTCGAGCAGTACTTC
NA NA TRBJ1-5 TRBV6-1 CASRNQGGNQPQHF TGTGCCAGCAGGAACCAGGGTGGCAATCAGCCCCAGCATTTT
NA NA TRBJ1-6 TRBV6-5 CASSYSRDGSSYNSPLHF TGTGCCAGCAGTTACTCTCGGGACGGCAGCTCCTATAATTCACCCCTCCACTTT
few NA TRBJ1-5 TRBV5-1 CASKAGLGNQPKHF TGCGCCAGCAAGGCAGGGTTGGGCAATCAGCCCAAGCATTTT
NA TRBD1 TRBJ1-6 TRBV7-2 CASSLAGTDNSPLHF TGTGCCAGCAGCTTAGCCGGGACAGATAATTCACCCCTCCACTTT
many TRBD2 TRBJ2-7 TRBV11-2 CASAGGPQSEQYF TGTGCCAGCGCGGGAGGCCCCCAGTCCGAGCAGTACTTC
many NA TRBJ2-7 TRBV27 CASSLSPGQHYEQYF TGTGCCAGCAGTTTATCTCCCGGACAGCACTACGAGCAGTACTTC
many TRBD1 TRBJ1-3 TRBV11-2 CASSHPGTGGRNTIYF TGTGCCAGCAGTCACCCCGGGACAGGGGGAAGAAACACCATATATTTT
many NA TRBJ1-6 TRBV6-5 CASSSWETVGSPLHF TGTGCCAGCAGCTCCTGGGAGACCGTGGGTTCACCCCTCCACTTT
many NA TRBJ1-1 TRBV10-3 CAAGTSGGTEAFF TGTGCCGCCGGAACTAGCGGGGGGACTGAAGCTTTCTTT
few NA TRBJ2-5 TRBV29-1 CSVEDEETQYF TGCAGCGTTGAAGATGAAGAGACCCAGTACTTC
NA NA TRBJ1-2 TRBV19 CASSISAGTNYGYTF TGTGCCAGTAGTATATCGGCAGGAACGAACTATGGCTACACCTTC
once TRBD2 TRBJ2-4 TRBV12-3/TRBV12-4 CASSSLAGGENIQYF TGTGCCAGCAGTTCATTAGCGGGGGGGGAAAACATTCAGTACTTC
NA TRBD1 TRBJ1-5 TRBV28 CASSDRAFKSNQPQHF TGTGCCAGCAGCGACAGGGCCTTCAAAAGCAATCAGCCCCAGCATTTT
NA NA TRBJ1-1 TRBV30 CAWRKDSNTEAFF TGTGCCTGGAGAAAGGATTCGAACACTGAAGCTTTCTTT
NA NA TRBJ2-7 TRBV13 CASSLGAATYEQYF TGTGCCAGCAGCCTAGGTGCGGCTACCTACGAGCAGTACTTC
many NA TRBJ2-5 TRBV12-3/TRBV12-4 CASTRGAWRQETQYF TGTGCCAGCACTAGGGGGGCGTGGAGGCAAGAGACCCAGTACTTC
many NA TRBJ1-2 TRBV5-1 CASTLTDPADPYGYTF TGCGCCAGCACCCTGACAGACCCCGCTGATCCATATGGCTACACCTTC
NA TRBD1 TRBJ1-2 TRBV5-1 CASSSTGENYGYTF TGCGCCAGCAGCTCGACAGGGGAAAACTATGGCTACACCTTC
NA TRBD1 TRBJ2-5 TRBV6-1 CAGQGDRTQYF TGTGCCGGACAGGGTGATAGGACCCAGTACTTC
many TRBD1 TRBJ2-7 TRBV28 CASSWDRTILEQYF TGTGCCAGCAGTTGGGACAGGACCATACTGGAGCAGTACTTC
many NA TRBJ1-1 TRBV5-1 CASSLGHMNTEAFF TGCGCCAGCAGCTTGGGACACATGAACACTGAAGCTTTCTTT
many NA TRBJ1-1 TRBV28 CASTWLGFPNTEAFF TGTGCCAGCACCTGGCTGGGCTTTCCGAACACTGAAGCTTTCTTT
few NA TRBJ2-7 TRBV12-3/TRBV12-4 CASSLESLGWEQYF TGTGCCAGCAGCTTAGAGTCCCTGGGGTGGGAGCAGTACTTC
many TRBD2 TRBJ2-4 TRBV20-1 CSASFAAGVAKNIQYF TGCAGTGCTAGTTTTGCGGCGGGGGTAGCCAAAAACATTCAGTACTTC
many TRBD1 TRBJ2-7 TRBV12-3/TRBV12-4 CASSPGQGRNEQYF TGTGCCAGCAGTCCGGGACAGGGAAGGAACGAGCAGTACTTC
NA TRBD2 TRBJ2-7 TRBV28 CASSFSVTSGRARSYEQYF TGTGCCAGCAGTTTCTCGGTAACTAGCGGGAGGGCCAGGTCCTACGAGCAGTACTTC
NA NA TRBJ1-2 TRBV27 CASSSTELGGYTF TGTGCCAGTTCTTCGACAGAGCTAGGGGGCTACACCTTC
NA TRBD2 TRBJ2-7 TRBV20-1 CSARETSGVYEQYF TGCAGTGCTAGGGAGACTAGCGGGGTATACGAGCAGTACTTC